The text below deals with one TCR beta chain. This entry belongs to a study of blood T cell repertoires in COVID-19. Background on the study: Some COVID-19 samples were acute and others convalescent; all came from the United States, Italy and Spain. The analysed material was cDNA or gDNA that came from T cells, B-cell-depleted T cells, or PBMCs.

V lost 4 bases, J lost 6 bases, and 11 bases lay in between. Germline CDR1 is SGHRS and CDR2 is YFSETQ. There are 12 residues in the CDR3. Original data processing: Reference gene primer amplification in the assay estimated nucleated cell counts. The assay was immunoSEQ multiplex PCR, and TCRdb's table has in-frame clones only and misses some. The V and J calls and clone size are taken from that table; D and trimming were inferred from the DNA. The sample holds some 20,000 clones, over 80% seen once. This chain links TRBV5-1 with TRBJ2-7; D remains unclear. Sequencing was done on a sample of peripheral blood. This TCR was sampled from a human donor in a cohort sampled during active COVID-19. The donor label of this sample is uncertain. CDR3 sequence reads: CASSATSLEQYF. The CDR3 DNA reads TGCGCCAGCAGCGCGACTTCTCTCGAGCAGTACTTC.